This T cell receptor beta chain is from a study of T-cell reconstitution after alpha-beta-depleted transplantation in children. Whole-study findings and limits: Some patients owed their high day-60 TCRbeta diversity to surviving recipient T cells and thymic progenitors.

This clonotype was detected many times. The antigen is unknown. Germline lookup yields CDR1 MNHEY and CDR2 SVGAGI. The CDR3 totals 14 residues. Trimming shortened V by 0 bases and J by 5 bases, and 8 bases separated the two germline ends. The authors prepared the TCRbeta library with unique molecular identifiers. Using its own MiXCR run on the PCR reads, TCRdb lists one record per CDR3 protein. The repertoire consists of about 170,000 distinct CDR3 sequences, with roughly 11% occurring once and the leading ten covering about 12%. Sequenced here: PBMCs, sampled before TCRalphabeta/CD19-depleted stem cell transplant. The source of this sequence is a boy between 2 and 10 years old with acute myeloid leukemia, due to receive a stem cell transplant. The V gene is TRBV6-5, the J gene TRBJ2-1; the D is unclear. CDR3 nucleotide sequence: TGTGCCAGCAGTTACTCGATAGGTAACAATGAGCAGTTCTTC. As protein: CASSYSIGNNEQFF.